This TCR beta chain was identified during a study of blood T cells in healthy people across ages. Study conclusions and caveats: Strongly correlated with naive T cell percentage was TCR beta diversity. Long-lived donors had more naive CD4+ cells and higher diversity than aged donors. The study could not conclusively compare naive and antigen-experienced cells, given its unsorted PBMCs.

CDR1 is SGHKS and CDR2 is YYEKEE in the germline V gene (reference sequence). V lost 6 bases and J 0 bases, leaving 18 bases between the germline ends. The CDR3 spans 16 residues. This clonotype appeared a few times. No antigen is known for it. Combining a sample-barcoded 5' primer with a J-beta primer mix, a second PCR ran for about 6 to 12 cycles. TCRdb recomputed calls from the 5' RACE reads with MiXCR, one row per CDR3 protein. Among 550,000 to 650,000 distinct CDR3 sequences, approximately 30% were seen once, and the ten largest hold more than 15%. Each sample used at least 6.5 million PBMCs. Sequencing was carried out using blood. The clonotype comes from a woman of 80 years or more in good health. V and J are TRBV5-5 and TRBJ1-1; D is undetermined. The CDR3 DNA sequence: TGTGCCAGCACCCTCTCTTGGGCAGGAGTGAACACTGAAGCTTTCTTT. Translation gives CASTLSWAGVNTEAFF.